The 29 T cell receptor beta chains below were found in one sample sequenced in a study of naive and memory T cell subsets (TCRdb year 2017). A robust, sensitive protocol for the amplification, sequencing and analysis of TCRs was described in the study, in which 3' ligation of a UMI-containing oligonucleotide to TCR cDNA was used. The method was 5' RACE. Data came from an Illumina MiSeq. The ligated cDNA was amplified in four rounds of PCR with nested alpha and beta constant region primers together with the SP2 primer. The public sequencing data were trimmed at Q25 with fastp and processed into clonotypes with MiXCR by TCRdb, which kept only in-frame beta chains. Rows matching on CDR3 protein sequence are summarized as one entry with the most common DNA and genes. Present in this sample are about 32,000 distinct CDR3 sequences, 15% to 20% of which were seen just once. Approximately 2.5% of the sample is in the top ten clones.

The source of these receptors is a female donor in good health.

The chain combines TRBV12-5 with TRBJ1-1; 7 bases map to TRBD1. From germline, CDR1 is LGHNT and CDR2 FRNRAP. V trimming: 5 bases; J trimming: 11 bases; junction bases outside the gene matches: 14. This CDR3 is 14 amino acids long. The CDR3: CASGQGQVRGWAFF. In DNA form, the CDR3 reads TGTGCTAGTGGTCAAGGACAGGTCAGGGGTTGGGCTTTCTTT.

The V call is TRBV6-5, the J call TRBJ1-1; no clear D. Germline V gene lookup returns CDR1 MNHEY and CDR2 SVGAGI. The CDR3 is 11 amino acids. The V end was cut by 5 bases, the J end by 3 bases, with 4 bases between. The CDR3 protein is CASSRDTEAFF. The CDR3 bases are TGTGCCAGCAGTCGAGACACTGAAGCTTTCTTT.

This chain uses TRBV6-5 with TRBJ2-3, with D possibly TRBD2 on 6 matching bases. V dropped 6 bases and J dropped 2 bases, with 15 bases sitting between them. This CDR3 is 15 amino acids long. Germline V CDR1 and CDR2: MNHEY, SVGAGI. The CDR3, as DNA: TGTGCCAGCAGACCCCTCGGGGGTCCCACAGATACGCAGTATTTT. This gives the protein CASRPLGGPTDTQYF.

V and J are TRBV28 and TRBJ2-7; maybe TRBD2 (5 bases). Trimming pared 8 bases from V and 5 bases from J, leaving 19 bases between. Germline CDR1 reads MDHEN; CDR2 reads SYDVKM. The CDR3 is 14 residues long. In DNA, the CDR3 is TGTGCCAGCTCTTCTGAGAGGGTCGACCACGAGCAGTACTTC. Translation: CASSSERVDHEQYF.

This sequence joins TRBV12-3 or TRBV12-4 and TRBJ1-1; no reliable D call. This CDR3 is built from 12 residues. Between the trimmed V and J ends, which lost 6 bases and 1 base, there was a span of 6 bases. The CDR3 spells CASRPTNTEAFF. CDR3 DNA: TGTGCCAGCAGACCAACGAACACTGAAGCTTTCTTT.

This clonotype was detected only a few times. V gene TRBV15 combines with J gene TRBJ1-5, with 7 bases lining up with TRBD1. CDR1 is LNHNV, CDR2 YYDKDF, per germline (reference sequence). Unmatched junction bases numbered 7, after V lost 1 base and J lost 7 bases. This CDR3 is built from 15 residues. The DNA for the CDR3 is TGTGCCACCAGCAGAGGCGGGACCAGGGGGCAGCCCCAGCATTTT. This codes for CATSRGGTRGQPQHF.

This clonotype was picked up a small number of times. The chain is built from TRBV12-3 or TRBV12-4 and TRBJ2-7; tentatively, D is TRBD1 (5 bases). Trimming removed 6 bases at V and 6 bases at J, with 15 bases between. The CDR3 totals 13 residues. This CDR3 reads CASSQIGVGEQYF. In DNA form, the CDR3 reads TGTGCCAGCAGCCAAATAGGGGTCGGCGAGCAGTACTTC.

This clonotype was observed many times. The chain joins TRBV6-5 to TRBJ2-3, with 7 bases aligning to TRBD2. In germline, CDR1 is MNHEY, CDR2 SVGAGI. The CDR3 runs to 17 residues. V trimming: 5 bases; J trimming: 4 bases; junction bases outside the gene matches: 15. The CDR3 nucleotides are TGTGCCAGCAGTGCCCTGGCGGGTAGCGGGCCGTCAGATACGCAGTATTTT. It translates to CASSALAGSGPSDTQYF.

The gene calls are TRBV5-8 and TRBJ2-3; D uncertain. Trimming left V 1 base short and J 5 bases short, with 2 bases between. Germline-derived CDR1 and CDR2 are SGHTS and YDEGEE. The CDR3 is 11 residues long. As DNA, the CDR3 is TGTGCCAGCAGCTTGCTAGATACGCAGTATTTT. It specifies CASSLLDTQYF.

V is TRBV5-1 and J is TRBJ2-2; perhaps TRBD1 as D (5 bases). The germline V gene has CDR1 SGHRS and CDR2 YFSETQ. Trimming removed 1 base from V and 2 bases from J, with 9 bases in between. There are 15 residues in the CDR3. This CDR3 reads CASSLPTANTGELFF. The CDR3 region has the DNA TGCGCCAGCAGCTTGCCGACAGCTAACACCGGGGAGCTGTTTTTT.

CDR3 nucleotide sequence: TGTGCCAGCAGCCCGGACCGGTACGAGCAGTACTTC. It codes for CASSPDRYEQYF. This rearrangement joins TRBV12-3 or TRBV12-4 to TRBJ2-7; D is undetermined. The CDR3 extends over 12 amino acids. The germline V and J ends were trimmed by 6 bases and 4 bases, with 10 bases remaining between them.

The chain joins TRBV6-6 to TRBJ1-4; weak D call: TRBD1 (5 bases). This CDR3 is 16 amino acids long. The germline V gene encodes CDR1 MNHNY and CDR2 SVGAGI (reference sequence). V dropped 6 bases and J dropped 0 bases, with 14 bases sitting between them. The CDR3 DNA follows: TGTGCCAGCAGGCATGGGACCCCAGCAACTAATGAAAAACTGTTTTTT. Amino acids: CASRHGTPATNEKLFF.

For the CDR3, the DNA is TGCGCCAGCAGCTTGGTGGGGACATCTGACTATGGCTACACCTTC. Protein: CASSLVGTSDYGYTF. The chain employs TRBV5-1 and TRBJ1-2, with D possibly matching TRBD1 (6 bases). The V gene's germline CDR1 is SGHRS and CDR2 YFSETQ. Trimming pared 0 bases from V and 3 bases from J, leaving 12 bases between. This CDR3 has 15 residues.

This clonotype was seen repeatedly, ten times or more. V and J are TRBV5-5 and TRBJ2-5; D possibly corresponds to TRBD1 (5 bases). The CDR3 spans 12 residues. Germline assignment: CDR1 SGHKS and CDR2 YYEKEE (reference sequence). V was pared by 9 bases and J by 2 bases, with 11 bases between. The CDR3 DNA is TGTGCCACTGCAGGGTCTCAAGAGACCCAGTACTTC. The encoded protein is CATAGSQETQYF. The full variable domain, with the rest looked up from reference TRBV5-5 and TRBJ2-5, is DAGVTQSPTHLIKTRGQQVTLRCSPISGHKSVSWYQQVLGQGPQFIFQYYEKEERGRGNFPDRFSARQFPNYSSELNVNALLLGDSALYLCATAGSQETQYFGPGTRLLVL.

This clonotype is categorized as medium-sized (0.01 to 0.1%). The chain carries TRBV19 and TRBJ1-4; a possible D gene is TRBD1 (5 bases). Germline assignment: CDR1 LNHDA and CDR2 SQIVND (reference sequence). The CDR3 contains 15 residues. Trimming removed 4 bases at V and 4 bases at J, with 13 bases between. CDR3 sequence: CASSTKRGSNEKLFF. The CDR3 bases are TGTGCCAGTAGTACAAAGAGGGGAAGTAATGAAAAACTGTTTTTT.

This chain connects TRBV5-1 to TRBJ2-3; no definite D call. Per the germline V gene, CDR1 is SGHRS and CDR2 is YFSETQ. This CDR3 comprises 14 residues. Trimming took 0 bases from V and 1 from J, leaving 6 bases between them. The CDR3: CASSLEGRTDTQYF. Here the CDR3 DNA reads TGCGCCAGCAGCTTGGAAGGTCGCACAGATACGCAGTATTTT.

Only a few counts were recorded for this clonotype. V and J are TRBV2 and TRBJ1-3; 9 bases are shared with TRBD1. V shed 1 base, J shed 4 bases, and the junction held 5 bases outside the gene matches. The CDR3 length is 16 residues. CDR1 SNHLY and CDR2 FYNNEI come from the germline V gene. The CDR3 DNA follows: TGTGCCAGCAGTGAAGGCGGACAGGGGACCGGAAACACCATATATTTT. It encodes CASSEGGQGTGNTIYF.

V gene TRBV6-2 or TRBV6-3 combines with J gene TRBJ1-5; tentatively, D is TRBD1 (5 bases). Looked up from germline, CDR1 is MNHEY and CDR2 is SVGEGT. Trimming cost V 8 bases and J 3 bases, with 8 bases left between them. This CDR3 region has 12 residues. CDR3 coding DNA: TGTGCCAGCGGGGGGTACAATCAGCCCCAGCATTTT. Protein product: CASGGYNQPQHF.

The chain couples TRBV5-6 to TRBJ2-7, with 11 bases identical to TRBD1. Germline trimming cut 0 bases from V and 7 bases from J; bases unmatched to any gene: 3. Germline-derived CDR1 and CDR2 are SGHDT and YYEEEE. The CDR3 is 14 residues long. The CDR3 region is CASSLVDRGQEQYF. Here the CDR3 DNA reads TGTGCCAGCAGCTTGGTGGACAGGGGGCAAGAGCAGTACTTC.

There are a few counts of this clonotype. This chain links TRBV20-1 with TRBJ2-7; unclear D gene. The CDR3 consists of 13 residues. The ends were cut back, 6 bases at V and 0 bases at J, with 12 bases in the middle. Germline CDR1 and CDR2: DFQATT and SNEGSKA (reference sequence). DNA for the CDR3: TGCAGTGCCCAAAACCCAAGCTCCTACGAGCAGTACTTC. This sequence encodes CSAQNPSSYEQYF.

This clonotype was counted many times. This chain joins TRBV25-1 and TRBJ2-5; either TRBD1 or TRBD2 may fit D (5 bases each). CDR1 and CDR2 from the germline V gene are MGHDK and SYGVNS. CDR3 size: 13 residues. V was trimmed by 6 bases and J by 4 bases, leaving 12 bases between them. DNA of the CDR3: TGTGCCAGCAGAGGACCGGGACGAGAGACCCAGTACTTC. Amino acids: CASRGPGRETQYF. Full variable domain (missing parts from reference TRBV25-1 and TRBJ2-5): EADIYQTPRYLVIGTGKKITLECSQTMGHDKMYWYQQDPGMELHLIHYSYGVNSTEKGDLSSESTVSRIRTEHFPLTLESARPSHTSQYLCASRGPGRETQYFGPGTRLLVL.

This chain joins TRBV6-1 and TRBJ1-2; D unresolved. Germline V lookup: CDR1 MNHNS, CDR2 SASEGT. This CDR3 comprises 13 residues. Trimming removed 3 bases from V and 2 bases from J, with 7 bases in between. The CDR3 region has the DNA TGTGCCAGCAGTGATCAGGAGAACTATGGCTACACCTTC. This gives the protein CASSDQENYGYTF.

By share, this clonotype counts as medium-sized. The V gene is TRBV10-1, the J gene TRBJ2-2, with D tentatively TRBD2 (6 bases). Trimming shortened V by 4 bases and J by 5 bases, and 14 bases separated the two germline ends. In germline, CDR1 is WNHNN, CDR2 SYGVQD (reference sequence). This CDR3 is 15 amino acids long. CDR3 nucleotide sequence: TGCGCCAGCAGTGCCGTAGCGGTAGGAACCGGGGAGCTGTTTTTT. It encodes CASSAVAVGTGELFF.

This clonotype was counted many times. The chain carries TRBV6-5 and TRBJ1-2; D might be TRBD1 (5 bases). Germline V lookup: CDR1 MNHEY, CDR2 SVGAGI. V lost 6 bases, J lost 5 bases, and 16 bases lay in between. The CDR3 totals 14 residues. This chain's CDR3 is CASRPIYDSYGYTF. In DNA, the CDR3 is TGTGCCAGCAGACCGATCTACGACAGTTATGGCTACACCTTC.

The chain employs TRBV5-1 and TRBJ1-6; a weak D match, TRBD1 (5 bases). Deletions cut 0 bases from V and 13 bases from J, with 11 bases between. Germline lookup yields CDR1 SGHRS and CDR2 YFSETQ. The CDR3 is 13 amino acids. DNA for the CDR3: TGCGCCAGCAGCTTGGGACAGCCAGACCCCCTCCACTTT. It translates to CASSLGQPDPLHF.

In its sample, this clonotype was seen many times. The rearrangement uses TRBV20-1 and TRBJ2-3; 7 positions agree with TRBD2. The V segment lost 0 bases and the J segment 6 bases; nucleotides outside the gene matches: 9. CDR1 is DFQATT and CDR2 is SNEGSKA in the germline V gene (reference sequence). The CDR3 covers 15 residues. CDR3 sequence reads: CSARDWGGGGDTQYF. In nucleotides, the CDR3 is TGCAGTGCTAGAGATTGGGGGGGAGGAGGGGATACGCAGTATTTT.

This clonotype was detected a few times. V and J are TRBV6-1 and TRBJ1-5, with a weak D call TRBD1 (6 bases). V was pared by 3 bases and J by 1 base, with 16 bases between. This CDR3 has 17 amino acids. Germline CDR1 MNHNS, CDR2 SASEGT. The CDR3 nucleotides are TGTGCCAGCAGTGAGGGCATTCACCAGGGGAGCAATCAGCCCCAGCATTTT. Translating gives CASSEGIHQGSNQPQHF.

Turning to this clonotype: It is unclear where the CDR3 begins or ends on the DNA, so no DNA is shown, and the CDR3 is as TCRdb lists it. V gene TRBV6-5 combines with J gene TRBJ1-1. Germline V gene data show CDR1 as MNHEY and CDR2 as SVGAGI. The CDR3 is 15 amino acids long, termini counted. The CDR3 reads CASSYGLGTGTEAFF.

This clonotype has just a few counts. A much larger clonotype is one base distant, so this may be a read error. The chain carries TRBV13 and TRBJ2-2; the match to TRBD2 covers 9 bases. CDR3 size: 17 residues. Trimming removed 2 bases from V and 4 bases from J; junction bases left unmatched: 8. The germline V gene has CDR1 PRHDT and CDR2 FYEKMQ (reference sequence). The CDR3 here is CASSLLRGGLRTGELFF. CDR3 nucleotide sequence: TGTGCCAGCAGCTTACTGCGGGGGGGCTTGCGCACCGGGGAGCTGTTTTTT.